This T cell receptor beta chain was recovered during a study of blood T cell repertoires in COVID-19. Across the study: Acute-phase and convalescent COVID-19 samples originated in the United States, Italy and Spain. From T cells, B-cell-depleted T cells, or PBMCs came the material, which was cDNA or gDNA.

Methods used by the authors: Reference gene primer amplification yielded estimated nucleated cell counts. TCRdb's copy holds only in-frame clones and misses some; the assay was immunoSEQ multiplex PCR. That table furnishes V, J and clone size, whereas the DNA furnished D and trimming. The sample consists of about 120,000 clones, less than 85% of them appearing once. In germline, CDR1 is LGHNT, CDR2 FRNRAP. Trimming pared 6 bases from V and 7 bases from J, leaving 19 bases between. The CDR3 has 16 amino acids. The chain couples TRBV12-5 to TRBJ1-6; weak D call: TRBD1 (6 bases). Sequences were obtained from peripheral blood. The receptor's source is a middle-aged man with acute or convalescent COVID-19. This CDR3 reads CASGIGAPQGNSPLHF. CDR3 bases: TGTGCTAGTGGCATCGGGGCCCCGCAGGGGAATTCACCCCTCCACTTT.